The entry that follows covers one T cell receptor (beta chain) sequence. This sample is part of a study of immune heterogeneity within non-small cell lung tumors. The template consisted of bulk tumor genomic DNA, with about 600 ng used per sample. Surgery yielded several widely spaced biopsies per primary tumor. Samples came from untreated patients having curative surgery for newly diagnosed non-small cell lung cancer. Using 32 V and 13 J primers, multiplex PCR amplified TCR beta CDR3. TCRdb re-analysed the multiplex PCR reads in MiXCR, keeping a single row per CDR3 protein. The sample has tens of thousands of distinct CDR3 sequences; 25% to 30% are singletons. Germline CDR1 reads SGHVS; CDR2 reads FNYEAQ. The CDR3 is 16 amino acids. With V trimmed by 3 bases and J by 8 bases, 9 bases remained unmatched.

The specimen sequenced was lung tumor tissue. This chain connects TRBV7-6 to TRBJ2-1; 11 bases match TRBD1. The receptor comes from a man aged 40-49 years with non-small cell lung cancer. CDR3 nucleotide sequence: TGTGCCAGCAGCTTTTTACCGGGACAGGGGGTCGATGAGCAGTTCTTC. It yields the protein CASSFLPGQGVDEQFF.